The following is a T cell receptor beta chain sequence with its context. Its antigen is still unknown. Healthy Caucasians from Russia aged roughly 6 to 90 served as donors. Isolated per sample were at least 6.5 million PBMCs. The data originate from a study of blood T cells in healthy people across ages. Study-level findings and limits: Strong correlation linked observed beta diversity and percent naive T cells.

The germline V gene has CDR1 DFQATT and CDR2 SNEGSKA (reference sequence). The CDR3 loop spans 13 amino acids. With 8 bases removed from V and 3 bases from J, the gap between germline ends came to 16 bases. A sample-barcoded 5' primer and a J-beta primer mix were used in a second PCR of about 6 to 11 cycles. TCRdb used MiXCR to reprocess the 5' RACE reads, holding one entry per CDR3 protein. The sample yields more than 700,000 distinct CDR3 sequences, less than 60% seen once. Sequences were obtained from blood. The chain links TRBV20-1 to TRBJ2-5; perhaps TRBD1 as D (5 bases). This clonotype was obtained from an elderly man in good health. The CDR3 coding sequence is TGCAGTACTTGGGGCAGGGTTGAAGAGACCCAGTACTTC. Amino acids: CSTWGRVEETQYF.